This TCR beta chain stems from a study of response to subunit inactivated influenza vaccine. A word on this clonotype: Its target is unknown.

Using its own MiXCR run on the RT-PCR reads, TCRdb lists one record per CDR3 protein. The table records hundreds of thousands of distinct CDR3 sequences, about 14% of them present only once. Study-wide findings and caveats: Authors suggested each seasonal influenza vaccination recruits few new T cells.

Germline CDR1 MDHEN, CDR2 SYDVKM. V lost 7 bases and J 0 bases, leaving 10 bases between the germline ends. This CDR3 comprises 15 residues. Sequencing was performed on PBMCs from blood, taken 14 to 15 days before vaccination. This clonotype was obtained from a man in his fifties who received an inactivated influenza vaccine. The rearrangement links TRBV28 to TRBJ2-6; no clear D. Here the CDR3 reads CASTNSISGANVLTF. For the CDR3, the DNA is TGTGCCAGCACCAACAGCATCTCTGGGGCCAACGTCCTGACTTTC.